This TCR beta chain was observed in a study of OX40 agonist ivuxolimab in advanced cancers. Looking at the study overall: The dose-escalation cohort was about 86% male, with a mean age of about 56 years, ranging about 23 to 79.

Produced via immunoSEQ multiplex PCR; TCRdb's table is partial and in-frame only. Here the sample spans under 55,000 clones, 85% to 95% being singletons. Patients with a history of autoimmune disease or on systemic immunosuppression were excluded. This clone showed up just once. What it recognizes is unknown. Findings of the study overall: Low normalized clonal expansion also occurred in some nonresponding patients. Clonal expansion in partial responders at 0.1-3.0 mg/kg ranked among the lowest.

The clonotype originates from an adult with an advanced solid tumor such as melanoma, head and neck, liver or kidney cancer. The specimen comprised CD4+ or CD8+ T cells sorted from blood, sampled in a trial of the OX40 agonist ivuxolimab.

The DNA of the CDR3 is TGTGCCAGCAGCTTAGACCCCCCCGCGACTAGCGGGAACACAGATACGCAGTATTTT. Its translation: CASSLDPPATSGNTDTQYF. The rearrangement joins TRBV7-7 to TRBJ2-3, with TRBD2 matching 11 bases. The junction had 11 bases not matched to a gene; V was cut back by 1 base and J by 2 bases. This CDR3 is built from 19 residues. The germline V gene has CDR1 SSHAT and CDR2 FNYEAQ (reference sequence).